The 4 T cell receptor beta chains presented below share a single source sample, sequenced in a study of blood T cell repertoires in COVID-19. Clones were read by immunoSEQ multiplex PCR, and TCRdb kept only the in-frame ones, dropping some. This table holds some 350,000 clones, about nine tenths found once. The sample taken for sequencing was peripheral blood. The receptors derive from a woman in her forties or fifties with COVID-19, enrolled during active disease.

This sequence joins TRBV4-2 and TRBJ2-2; 9 positions match TRBD1. This CDR3 comprises 16 residues. Losses at the gene ends were 4 bases for V and 6 bases for J; bases not matched to a gene: 9. The germline gives CDR1 LGHNA, CDR2 YNFKEQ. The DNA of the CDR3 is TGTGCCAGCAGCCGGCTAGGACAGGGGATCGCCGGGGAGCTGTTTTTT. This translates into CASSRLGQGIAGELFF.

The rearrangement joins TRBV5-1 to TRBJ1-4, with TRBD1 as a possible D gene (6 bases). The V gene lost 5 bases and the J gene lost 7 bases, with 12 bases spanning the gap. Germline loops: CDR1 SGHRS, CDR2 YFSETQ. This CDR3 region has 13 residues. CDR3 sequence reads: CASRQGGGEKLFF. Here the CDR3 DNA reads TGCGCCAGCAGACAGGGCGGGGGTGAAAAACTGTTTTTT. The full variable domain, with the rest looked up from reference TRBV5-1 and TRBJ1-4, is KAGVTQTPRYLIKTRGQQVTLSCSPISGHRSVSWYQQTPGQGLQFLFEYFSETQRNKGNFPGRFSGRQFSNSRSEMNVSTLELGDSALYLCASRQGGGEKLFFGSGTQLSVL.

V usage is TRBV6-6 and J usage is TRBJ2-7; D unclear. V lost 4 bases, J lost 3 bases, and 7 bases lay in between. The CDR3 spans 12 residues. Germline lookup yields CDR1 MNHNY and CDR2 SVGAGI (reference sequence). The CDR3 nucleotides read TGTGCCAGCAGTTTTGAGCGCTACGAGCAGTACTTC. It yields the protein CASSFERYEQYF.

CDR3 bases: TGCGCCAGCAGCCAAGGACAGGGTGTGAGGACAGATACGCAGTATTTT. Translating gives CASSQGQGVRTDTQYF. J is TRBJ2-3 and V is TRBV5-1; TRBD1 matches at 8 bases. With V trimmed by 4 bases and J by 3 bases, 10 bases remained unmatched. Germline V gene lookup returns CDR1 SGHRS and CDR2 YFSETQ. The CDR3 is 16 residues long.